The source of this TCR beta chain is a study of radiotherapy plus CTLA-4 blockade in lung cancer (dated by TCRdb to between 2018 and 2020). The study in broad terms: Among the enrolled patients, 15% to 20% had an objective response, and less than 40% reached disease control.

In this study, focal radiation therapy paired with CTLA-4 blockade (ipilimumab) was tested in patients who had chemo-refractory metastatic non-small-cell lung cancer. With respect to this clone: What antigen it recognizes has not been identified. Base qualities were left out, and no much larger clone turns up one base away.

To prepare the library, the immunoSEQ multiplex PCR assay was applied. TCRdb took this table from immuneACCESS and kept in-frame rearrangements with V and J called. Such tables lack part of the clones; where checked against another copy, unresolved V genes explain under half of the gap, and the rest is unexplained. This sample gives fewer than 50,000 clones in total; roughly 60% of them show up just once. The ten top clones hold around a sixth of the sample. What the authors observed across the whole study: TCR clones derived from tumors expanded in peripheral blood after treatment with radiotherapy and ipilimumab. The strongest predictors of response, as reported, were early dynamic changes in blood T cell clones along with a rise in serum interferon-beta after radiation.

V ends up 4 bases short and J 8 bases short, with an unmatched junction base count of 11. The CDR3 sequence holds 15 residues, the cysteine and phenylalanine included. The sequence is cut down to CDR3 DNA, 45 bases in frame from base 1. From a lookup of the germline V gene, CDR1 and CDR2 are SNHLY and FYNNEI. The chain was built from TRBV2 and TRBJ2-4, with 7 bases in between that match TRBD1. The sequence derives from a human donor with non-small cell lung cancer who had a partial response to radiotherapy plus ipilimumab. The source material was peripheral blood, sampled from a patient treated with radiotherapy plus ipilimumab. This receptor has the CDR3 CASSGGLTGSHIQYF. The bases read TGTGCCAGCAGTGGCGGTCTGACAGGGTCGCACATTCAGTACTTC.